These T cell receptor beta chains were read from a single sample in a study of control samples from healthy donors and cancer patients. Generated by immunoSEQ multiplex PCR, the TCRdb table keeps only in-frame clones and is missing some. The sample records under 85,000 clones, approximately 84% being singletons. The sample taken for sequencing was PBMCs. Receptors originate from a woman aged 45-59 years with lung cancer. The CDR3 runs from the conserved cysteine through the conserved F or W. D genes are given only for firm matches. The listing skips clone size in some rows; elsewhere it reads once, few, many or a size class.

D gene: TRBD1
V gene: TRBV5-6
J gene: TRBJ1-5
clone size: -
CDR3 DNA: TGTGCCAGCAGCTTAATGACAGGGGGCAATCAGCCCCAGCATTTT
CDR3 protein: CASSLMTGGNQPQHF

D gene: -
V gene: TRBV27
J gene: TRBJ2-3
clone size: -
CDR3 DNA: TGTGCCAGCAGTTTGGGGCGGAGCACAGATACGCAGTATTTT
CDR3 protein: CASSLGRSTDTQYF

D gene: -
V gene: TRBV5-1
J gene: TRBJ2-6
clone size: -
CDR3 DNA: TGCGCCAGCAGCTTGTCCGGACTGAAACTGTCTGGGGCCAACGTCCTGACTTTC
CDR3 protein: CASSLSGLKLSGANVLTF

D gene: -
V gene: TRBV18
J gene: TRBJ1-2
clone size: -
CDR3 DNA: TGTGCCAGCTCACAGGGTACCTATGGCTACACCTTC
CDR3 protein: CASSQGTYGYTF

D gene: TRBD1
V gene: TRBV7-2
J gene: TRBJ1-1
clone size: -
CDR3 DNA: TGTGCCAGCAGCTCGGACAGGGCTGAAGCTTTCTTT
CDR3 protein: CASSSDRAEAFF

D gene: -
V gene: TRBV14
J gene: TRBJ2-7
clone size: -
CDR3 DNA: TGTGCCAGCAGCCAAGGCAACTACGAGCAGTACTTC
CDR3 protein: CASSQGNYEQYF

D gene: -
V gene: TRBV28
J gene: TRBJ1-1
clone size: -
CDR3 DNA: TGTGCCAGCACTCTAACAGGGAACACTGAAGCTTTCTTT
CDR3 protein: CASTLTGNTEAFF

D gene: TRBD1
V gene: TRBV28
J gene: TRBJ1-2
clone size: once
CDR3 DNA: TGTGCCAGCAGTTCCCCCGGGACAGGGGAGGGCTACACCTTC
CDR3 protein: CASSSPGTGEGYTF

D gene: -
V gene: TRBV5-1
J gene: TRBJ2-7
clone size: -
CDR3 DNA: TGCGCCAGCAGCTTGGCCCCCGACCCCTACGAGCAGTACTTC
CDR3 protein: CASSLAPDPYEQYF

D gene: -
V gene: TRBV7-9
J gene: TRBJ2-7
clone size: -
CDR3 DNA: TGTGCCAGCAGCACAGGGGAGGGGTGGAGGTACGAGCAGTACTTC
CDR3 protein: CASSTGEGWRYEQYF

D gene: TRBD1
V gene: TRBV7-2
J gene: TRBJ1-3
clone size: -
CDR3 DNA: TGTGCCAGCAGCTTAGTGGGGACAGCCAACTCTGGAAACACCATATATTTT
CDR3 protein: CASSLVGTANSGNTIYF

D gene: -
V gene: TRBV4-3
J gene: TRBJ1-1
clone size: few
CDR3 DNA: TGCGCCAGCAGCCAAGACCTTCAGGGCGCTTTAGGTTTCAAAGCTTTCTTT
CDR3 protein: CASSQDLQGALGFKAFF

D gene: -
V gene: TRBV19
J gene: TRBJ2-7
clone size: -
CDR3 DNA: TGTGCCAGTAGTATCGCCGGGGAACACTCCTACGAGCAGTACTTC
CDR3 protein: CASSIAGEHSYEQYF

D gene: -
V gene: TRBV11-2
J gene: TRBJ2-5
clone size: -
CDR3 DNA: TGTGCCAGCAGCACCGGTTGGGGCCCGGGGGAGACCCAGTACTTC
CDR3 protein: CASSTGWGPGETQYF

D gene: -
V gene: TRBV5-6
J gene: TRBJ1-5
clone size: -
CDR3 DNA: TGTGCCAGCAGCTTGGGCAGAGGCAATCAGCCCCAGCATTTT
CDR3 protein: CASSLGRGNQPQHF

D gene: TRBD2
V gene: TRBV2
J gene: TRBJ2-7
clone size: -
CDR3 DNA: TGTGCCAGCGGGGGACTAGCGGGGTCCTACGAGCAGTACTTC
CDR3 protein: CASGGLAGSYEQYF

D gene: -
V gene: TRBV9
J gene: TRBJ2-1
clone size: once
CDR3 DNA: TGTGCCAGCAGCGATATAGGCAATGAGCAGTTCTTC
CDR3 protein: CASSDIGNEQFF

D gene: -
V gene: TRBV7-9
J gene: TRBJ1-1
clone size: -
CDR3 DNA: TGTGCCAGCATAAGGGTGTCGGGCACTGAAGCTTTCTTT
CDR3 protein: CASIRVSGTEAFF

D gene: TRBD1
V gene: TRBV5-1
J gene: TRBJ2-7
clone size: -
CDR3 DNA: TGCGCCAGCAGCTTGACAGGGGCGTCCTACGAGCAGTACTTC
CDR3 protein: CASSLTGASYEQYF

D gene: -
V gene: TRBV5-1
J gene: TRBJ1-2
clone size: few
CDR3 DNA: TGCGCCAGCAACTCAATGGGGGCGGAAGGCTACACCTTC
CDR3 protein: CASNSMGAEGYTF

D gene: -
V gene: TRBV7-6
J gene: TRBJ2-2
clone size: -
CDR3 DNA: TGTGCCAGCAGCCTATCCATGTCCGGGGAGCTGTTTTTT
CDR3 protein: CASSLSMSGELFF

D gene: -
V gene: TRBV12-5
J gene: TRBJ1-1
clone size: -
CDR3 DNA: TGTGCTAGTGGAGGTCCCGGCACTGAAGCTTTCTTT
CDR3 protein: CASGGPGTEAFF